These 13 T cell receptor beta chains originate from one sample sequenced in a study of cytomegalovirus exposure and HLA in healthy donors. A multiplex PCR was run with 60 Vbeta primers and 13 Jbeta primers. TCRdb's copy holds only in-frame clones and misses some; the assay was immunoSEQ multiplex PCR. This table holds 150,000 or so clones, under 75% found once. The sequencing sample was made of PBMCs. These receptors all come from a man aged 35 to 55 in good health and CMV-seropositive.

The chain couples TRBV4-3 to TRBJ2-2, with D possibly being TRBD1 (5 bases). V was pared by 0 bases and J by 2 bases, with 13 bases between. Germline-derived CDR1 and CDR2 are LGHNA and YSLEER. This CDR3 has 17 residues. CDR3 sequence (DNA): TGCGCCAGCAGCCAAGAGGGGTGGGGCGGCAACACCGGGGAGCTGTTTTTT. Amino acids: CASSQEGWGGNTGELFF.

The chain employs TRBV5-4 and TRBJ1-6; D remains ambiguous. CDR1 is SGHNT and CDR2 is YYREEE in the germline V gene (reference sequence). Between the trimmed V and J ends, which lost 8 bases and 14 bases, there was a span of 23 bases. The CDR3 consists of 14 residues. The DNA of the CDR3 is TGTGCCAGTTGCGAGAAGGGTCGGGATAGCACCCTCCACTTT. Amino acids: CASCEKGRDSTLHF.

This clone occurred once. V usage is TRBV5-1 and J usage is TRBJ2-5; TRBD2 agrees at 14 bases. The J call is uncertain, as TRBJ2-7 better fits the DNA end. Looked up from germline, CDR1 is SGHRS and CDR2 is YFSETQ. This CDR3 contains 15 residues. CDR3 loop: CASSRGLAGVYEQYF. The DNA of the CDR3 is TGCGCCAGCAGCCGGGGACTAGCGGGGGTATACGAGCAGTACTTC.

The rearrangement uses TRBV19 and TRBJ1-2; 7 nucleotides line up with TRBD1. This CDR3 is 13 amino acids long. Germline V CDR1 and CDR2: LNHDA, SQIVND (reference sequence). The trim removed 7 bases at V and 4 bases at J, leaving 6 bases unmatched. Here the CDR3 reads CASTLQGTYGYTF. The CDR3 coding sequence is TGTGCCAGTACCTTACAGGGGACCTATGGCTACACCTTC.

CDR3 coding DNA: TGTGCCAGCAGCCAGGAACCGACAGTAGTCCAAGAGACCCAGTACTTC. Translated, it gives CASSQEPTVVQETQYF. The genes are TRBV14 and TRBJ2-5; weak D call: TRBD1 (5 bases). CDR1 and CDR2 (germline): SGHDN, FVKESK. Trimming cost V 3 bases and J 1 base, with 15 bases left between them. CDR3 length: 16 amino acids.

V and J are TRBV25-1 and TRBJ2-3, with 10 bases matching TRBD1. After removal of 5 bases from V and 5 bases from J, the junction contained 7 bases not matched to a gene. The CDR3 loop spans 15 amino acids. CDR1 MGHDK and CDR2 SYGVNS come from the germline V gene. CDR3: CASSPGQGVGDTQYF. CDR3 in DNA: TGTGCCAGCAGTCCCGGACAGGGGGTTGGAGATACGCAGTATTTT.

The rearrangement joins TRBV9 to TRBJ1-4; TRBD1 agrees at 8 bases. V lost 0 bases, J lost 4 bases, and 5 bases stayed unmatched. Germline values: CDR1 SGDLS, CDR2 YYNGEE. The CDR3 sequence is 16 residues long. CDR3 sequence reads: CASSVGGRGLNEKLFF. The CDR3 DNA reads as TGTGCCAGCAGCGTAGGAGGCAGGGGGCTTAATGAAAAACTGTTTTTT.

The chain carries TRBV28 and TRBJ1-6, with D perhaps matching TRBD1 (6 bases). The germline V and J ends were trimmed by 5 bases and 10 bases, with 21 bases remaining between them. Looked up from germline, CDR1 is MDHEN and CDR2 is SYDVKM. The CDR3 length is 16 residues. The CDR3 sequence is CASSPERAGVYSPLHF. CDR3 DNA: TGTGCCAGCAGTCCAGAAAGGGCAGGGGTGTACTCACCCCTCCACTTT.

This chain uses TRBV19 with TRBJ1-6, with D perhaps matching TRBD1 (5 bases). There are 14 residues in the CDR3. The ends were cut back, 2 bases at V and 10 bases at J, with 12 bases in the middle. Per germline, CDR1 LNHDA and CDR2 SQIVND (reference sequence). This chain's CDR3 is CASSIQGRESPLHF. CDR3 sequence (DNA): TGTGCCAGTAGTATACAGGGTAGGGAATCACCCCTCCACTTT.

The chain joins TRBV4-3 to TRBJ2-3; D call uncertain. This CDR3 is built from 17 residues. The germline gives CDR1 LGHNA, CDR2 YSLEER. Trimming pared 0 bases from V and 1 base from J, leaving 14 bases between. The chain's CDR3 is CASSQDGLRIGTDTQYF. CDR3 in DNA: TGCGCCAGCAGCCAAGACGGGTTACGAATAGGCACAGATACGCAGTATTTT.

This chain's CDR3 is CASSVLTDTQYF. DNA for the CDR3: TGTGCCAGCAGCGTACTCACAGATACGCAGTATTTT. The chain joins TRBV9 to TRBJ2-3, with D hard to call. V lost 1 base and J lost 2, with 2 bases in between. The CDR3 runs to 12 residues. Germline V gives CDR1 SGDLS, CDR2 YYNGEE.

V usage is TRBV6-4 and J usage is TRBJ2-2, with no clear D. With 8 bases removed from V and 6 bases from J, the gap between germline ends came to 10 bases. The CDR3 runs 12 residues. Germline CDR1 MRHNA, CDR2 SNTAGT. The CDR3 protein is CASVSLSGELFF. CDR3 nucleotide sequence: TGTGCCAGCGTATCGTTATCCGGGGAGCTGTTTTTT.

V and J are TRBV6-5 and TRBJ2-3; a possible D gene is TRBD2 (7 bases). Germline CDR1 and CDR2: MNHEY and SVGAGI. The CDR3 spans 15 residues. Trimming left V 5 bases short and J 1 base short, with 13 bases between. The CDR3 coding sequence is TGTGCCAGCAGTGCTTGGGGGGGGCGCACAGATACGCAGTATTTT. This sequence encodes CASSAWGGRTDTQYF.